The rows below give T cell receptor beta chains drawn from one sample of a study of cytomegalovirus exposure and HLA in healthy donors. TCRdb's table, derived via immunoSEQ multiplex PCR, lists solely in-frame clones and lacks some. The table lists over 150,000 clones, 70% to 90% of them singletons. The specimen sequenced was PBMCs. These receptors all stem from a young woman in good health and CMV-seronegative. CDR3s include the opening cysteine and the closing phenylalanine or tryptophan. A D gene is named only where the DNA matches it firmly. Clone size appears in some rows only: once, few, many, or a class for an expanded clone.

v_gene	abundance	j_gene	d_gene	CDR3nt	CDR3aa
TRBV6-1	-	TRBJ2-7	-	TGTGCCAGCAGTGAAACAAAGATCGGGATTTTGTACGAGCAGTACTTC	CASSETKIGILYEQYF
TRBV25-1	-	TRBJ2-7	-	TGTGCCAGCAAACTCAACTACGAGCAGTACTTC	CASKLNYEQYF
TRBV7-3	-	TRBJ2-2	TRBD1	TGTGCCAGCAGCCGAGGGACAGGGGATACCGGGGAGCTGTTTTTT	CASSRGTGDTGELFF
TRBV5-5	-	TRBJ2-7	TRBD2	TGTGCCAGCAGCTCGGTCGGTGGACTAGCGGGTTACGAGCAGTACTTC	CASSSVGGLAGYEQYF
TRBV5-1	-	TRBJ1-2	-	TGCGCCAGCAGCTACCCCGGCCGCCCCGACTATGGCTACACCTTC	CASSYPGRPDYGYTF
TRBV6-1	-	TRBJ2-7	TRBD2	TGTGCCAGACGGGGGGACGAGCAGTACTTC	CARRGDEQYF
TRBV5-1	-	TRBJ2-7	-	TGCGCCAGCAGCTTACTGGTGAGCTCCTACGAGCAGTACTTC	CASSLLVSSYEQYF
TRBV6-6	few	TRBJ1-2	-	TGTGCCAGCAGTTTAGGACAGCTACTTTATGGCTACACCTTC	CASSLGQLLYGYTF
TRBV2	-	TRBJ2-7	TRBD1	TGTGCCAGCAGTCGGACAGGGAGCTCCTACGAGCAGTACTTC	CASSRTGSSYEQYF
TRBV6-1	-	TRBJ2-7	-	TGTGCCAGCGGCAGAGACTACGAGCAGTACTTC	CASGRDYEQYF
TRBV7-9	-	TRBJ2-1	-	TGTGCCAGCAGCTCCTCCGGTAGGTCTCCCGATGAGCAGTTCTTC	CASSSSGRSPDEQFF
TRBV5-1	once	TRBJ1-6	-	TGCGCCAGCAGCTTGCTCCAGGGGAATTCACCCCTCCACTTT	CASSLLQGNSPLHF
TRBV7-2	-	TRBJ2-1	-	TGTGCCAGCAGCTACGAACTACAACCCTACAATGAGCAGTTCTTC	CASSYELQPYNEQFF
TRBV28	-	TRBJ2-7	-	TGTGCCAGCAGCAAGAGACTTGGACAGATGGTGACACTTAAGCAGTACTTC	CASSKRLGQMVTLKQYF
TRBV19	-	TRBJ2-5	TRBD2	TGTGCCAGTAGTCCTAGCGGGGGGGATACGGAGACCCAGTACTTC	CASSPSGGDTETQYF
TRBV27	-	TRBJ1-5	-	TGTGCCAGCAGTTTATATAGAGGGAAGGGGCAGCCCCAGCATTTT	CASSLYRGKGQPQHF
TRBV7-2	-	TRBJ2-4	-	TGTGCCAGCAGCTTAGGGCGGGGCAGAGGGAACATTCAGTACTTC	CASSLGRGRGNIQYF
TRBV5-4	-	TRBJ2-5	-	TGTGCCAGCAGCCCGGTCGGGCGCCAAGAGACCCAGTACTTC	CASSPVGRQETQYF
TRBV28	-	TRBJ2-7	TRBD1	TGTGCCAGCAGCCCAGACAGGGTAGACGAGCAGTACTTC	CASSPDRVDEQYF
TRBV6-5	-	TRBJ1-2	-	TGTGCCAGCAGTTACTCGGTCCAGGTGGACTACACCTTC	CASSYSVQVDYTF
TRBV7-9	-	TRBJ2-6	-	TGTGCCAGCAGCTACTCCAAGCCCTCTGGGGCCAACGTCCTGACTTTC	CASSYSKPSGANVLTF
TRBV21-1	-	TRBJ2-7	-	TGTGCCAGCAGCAAAGGGTTGACCCAGGCGGCCTACGAGCAGTACTTC	CASSKGLTQAAYEQYF
TRBV2	once	TRBJ2-7	TRBD1	TGTGCCAGCAGCGGGACAGGGCTCGAGCAGTACTTC	CASSGTGLEQYF
TRBV30	-	TRBJ1-5	-	TGTGCCTGGAGTGTAGGGAGAGGGGGGCCCCAGCATTTT	CAWSVGRGGPQHF
TRBV19	-	TRBJ1-5	-	TGTGCCACCCTGCGGGCCCCCCAGCCCCAGCATTTT	CATLRAPQPQHF
TRBV7-3	-	TRBJ2-2	TRBD2	TGTGCCAGCAGCCCACGTCAAATCGGGAGGGCGAACACCGGGGAGCTGTTTTTT	CASSPRQIGRANTGELFF
TRBV25-1	-	TRBJ2-1	TRBD1	TGTGCCAGCAGTGGCCAGGGGGCTGTAAGAAGCTCCTACAATGAGCAGTTCTTC	CASSGQGAVRSSYNEQFF
TRBV9	once	TRBJ2-2	-	TGTGCCAGCAGCGTAGCGAGTGCCGGGGAGCTGTTTTTT	CASSVASAGELFF
TRBV7-2	-	TRBJ2-7	TRBD2	TGTGCCAGCAGCTTTGGACTAGCGGGATACGAGCAGTACTTC	CASSFGLAGYEQYF
TRBV4-1	-	TRBJ2-7	TRBD1	TGCGCCAGCAGCCAAGCGACAGGGGGAATCTACGAGCAGTACTTC	CASSQATGGIYEQYF
TRBV19	-	TRBJ2-7	TRBD1	TGTGCCAGTAGTATTAAAGCAGGGGGCTACGAGCAGTACTTC	CASSIKAGGYEQYF
TRBV7-2	-	TRBJ1-3	-	TGTGCCAGCAGCTTAGCGACTCTTGGCACCATATATTTT	CASSLATLGTIYF
TRBV28	-	TRBJ1-1	-	TGTGCCAGCAGTTCACAGGAACGTGAAGCTTTCTTT	CASSSQEREAFF
TRBV7-2	-	TRBJ2-5	TRBD1	TGTGCCAGCAGCAAAGACCAGGGGGCGCGTTGGACCCAGTACTTC	CASSKDQGARWTQYF
TRBV5-6	-	TRBJ2-3	-	TGTGCCAGCAGTTTCCCCCGTGCAGATACGCAGTATTTT	CASSFPRADTQYF
TRBV7-2	-	TRBJ2-3	TRBD2	TGTGCCAGCAGCTGGTTGGCGGGAGTTTCAGATACGCAGTATTTT	CASSWLAGVSDTQYF
TRBV14	-	TRBJ1-4	-	TGTGCCAGCAGCCAAGACCCCCACTCGGATGGGGAAAAACTGTTTTTT	CASSQDPHSDGEKLFF
TRBV6-5	-	TRBJ2-7	TRBD1	TGTGCCAGCAGTTACTCGGGGACAGGGGTGAGGGAGCAGTACTTC	CASSYSGTGVREQYF
TRBV5-1	-	TRBJ1-2	-	TGCGCCAGCAGCTTTGGAGGTGCTAACTATGGCTACACCTTC	CASSFGGANYGYTF
TRBV7-8	-	TRBJ1-3	TRBD1	TGTGCCAGCAGCCAAAGACAGGGGGGAGGGGGAAACACCATATATTTT	CASSQRQGGGGNTIYF
TRBV19	-	TRBJ1-1	-	TGTGCCAGTAACCTGCAGGGGCCAGGGGCTGAAGCTTTCTTT	CASNLQGPGAEAFF
TRBV27	-	TRBJ1-2	TRBD1	TGTGCCAGCAGTTCCTCAGGGGGCGGGCGAGGCTACACCTTC	CASSSSGGGRGYTF
TRBV28	-	TRBJ2-1	TRBD1	TGTGCCAGCAGTCCGGGACAGGGGGTTAATGAGCAGTTCTTC	CASSPGQGVNEQFF
TRBV15	-	TRBJ2-1	-	TGTGCCACCAGCAAAGGATTGAGTAATGAGCAGTTCTTC	CATSKGLSNEQFF
TRBV6-6	many	TRBJ1-1	-	TGTGCCAGCAAGGTGTACAAATCAGGGTTCGGTGAAGCTTTCTTT	CASKVYKSGFGEAFF
TRBV11-2	few	TRBJ2-1	TRBD2	TGTGCCAGCAGCGCCGGGACTAGCGTATACAATGAGCAGTTCTTC	CASSAGTSVYNEQFF
TRBV12-5	-	TRBJ2-7	-	TGTGCTAGTGGCCCCGACTCCTACGAGCAGTACTTC	CASGPDSYEQYF
TRBV4-2	-	TRBJ2-1	-	TGTGCCAGCAGCCAAGATCTCACGGGAGAGTGGGGTGAGCAGTTCTTC	CASSQDLTGEWGEQFF
TRBV5-1	-	TRBJ2-2	-	TGCGCCAGCAGCCCCATGGGGGGGCAGGTCGGGGAGCTGTTTTTT	CASSPMGGQVGELFF
TRBV27	-	TRBJ2-5	-	TGTGCCAGCAGTGGCGAAGACAGTCAAGAGACCCAGTACTTC	CASSGEDSQETQYF
TRBV7-3	-	TRBJ2-1	TRBD2	TGTGCCAGCAGCATTGGACTAGCAGGGGTTAGAGAGCAGTTCTTC	CASSIGLAGVREQFF
TRBV7-9	few	TRBJ1-2	-	TGTGCCAGCAGCTTAGAGAACTATGGCTACACCTTC	CASSLENYGYTF
TRBV11-3	once	TRBJ2-3	-	TGTGCCAGCAGCTTCCGCGGGACGCAGTATTTT	CASSFRGTQYF
TRBV5-6	-	TRBJ1-2	-	TGTGCCAGCAGCCGGCGGGGGGACTATGGCTACACCTTC	CASSRRGDYGYTF
TRBV4-1	-	TRBJ1-1	-	TGCGCCAGCAGCCAAGAGGGAGGGAACACTGAAGCTTTCTTT	CASSQEGGNTEAFF
TRBV7-9	-	TRBJ2-7	-	TGTGCCAGCGAGGGATACTCCTACGAGCAGTACTTC	CASEGYSYEQYF